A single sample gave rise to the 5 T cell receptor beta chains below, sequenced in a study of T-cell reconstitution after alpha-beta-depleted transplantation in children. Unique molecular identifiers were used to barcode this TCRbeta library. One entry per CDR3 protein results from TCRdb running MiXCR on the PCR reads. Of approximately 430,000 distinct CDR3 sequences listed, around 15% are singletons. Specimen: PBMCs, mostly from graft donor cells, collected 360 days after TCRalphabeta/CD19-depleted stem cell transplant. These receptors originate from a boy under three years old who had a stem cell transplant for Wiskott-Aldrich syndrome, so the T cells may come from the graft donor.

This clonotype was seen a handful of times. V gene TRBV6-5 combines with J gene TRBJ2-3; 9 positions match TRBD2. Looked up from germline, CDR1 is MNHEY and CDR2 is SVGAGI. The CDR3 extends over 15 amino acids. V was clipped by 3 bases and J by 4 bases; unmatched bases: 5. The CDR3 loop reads CASSYVGGGADTQYF. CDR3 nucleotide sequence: TGTGCCAGCAGTTATGTTGGCGGGGGGGCAGATACGCAGTATTTT.

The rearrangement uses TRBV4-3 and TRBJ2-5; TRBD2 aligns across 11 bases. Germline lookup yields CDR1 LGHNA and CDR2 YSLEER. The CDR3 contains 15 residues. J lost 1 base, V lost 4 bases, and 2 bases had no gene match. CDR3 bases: TGCGCCAGCAGCCTACTAGCGGGAGCCCAAGAGACCCAGTACTTC. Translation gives CASSLLAGAQETQYF.

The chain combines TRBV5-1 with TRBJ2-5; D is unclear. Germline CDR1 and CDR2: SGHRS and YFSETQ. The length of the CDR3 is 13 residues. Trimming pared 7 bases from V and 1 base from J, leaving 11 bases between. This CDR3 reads CASRKGIQETQYF. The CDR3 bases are TGCGCCAGCCGGAAAGGTATCCAAGAGACCCAGTACTTC.

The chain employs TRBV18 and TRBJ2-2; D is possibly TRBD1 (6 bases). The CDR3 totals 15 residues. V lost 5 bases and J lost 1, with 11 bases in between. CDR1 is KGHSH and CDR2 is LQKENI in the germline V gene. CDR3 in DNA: TGTGCCAGCTCAGTCACAGGGCTGAACACCGGGGAGCTGTTTTTT. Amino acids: CASSVTGLNTGELFF.

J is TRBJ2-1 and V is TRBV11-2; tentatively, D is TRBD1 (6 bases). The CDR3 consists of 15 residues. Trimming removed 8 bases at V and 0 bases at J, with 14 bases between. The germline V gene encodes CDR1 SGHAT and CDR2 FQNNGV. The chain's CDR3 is CASGGGPSSYNEQFF. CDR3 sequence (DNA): TGTGCCAGCGGGGGCGGACCCAGCTCCTACAATGAGCAGTTCTTC.